These T cell receptor beta chains were read from a single sample in a study of T cell responses to AZD1222 COVID-19 vaccine. Assay used: immunoSEQ multiplex PCR; TCRdb lists only in-frame clones, some missing. Among about 170,000 clones listed, 87% were seen once. This specimen consisted of peripheral blood, obtained on day 0 of AZD1222 vaccination. The receptors derive from an adult in good health. The CDR3 runs from the conserved cysteine through the conserved F or W. The D gene is left open where the match is weak. Clone size is not always given. Where it is, it says once, few, many or a class for expanded clones.

V gene,clone size,J gene,D gene,CDR3 protein,CDR3 DNA
TRBV7-2,few,TRBJ1-1,TRBD1,CASSFGQGTTEAFF,TGTGCCAGCAGCTTCGGACAGGGGACCACTGAAGCTTTCTTT
TRBV5-1,.,TRBJ2-7,.,CASSLATAAYEQYF,TGCGCCAGCAGCTTGGCAACGGCCGCCTACGAGCAGTACTTC
TRBV20-1,once,TRBJ1-2,.,CSAKDNVGYTF,TGCAGTGCCAAGGACAACGTTGGCTACACCTTC
TRBV18,.,TRBJ1-6,.,CASSPGTQNSPLHF,TGTGCCAGCTCACCCGGGACACAAAATTCACCCCTCCACTTT
TRBV3-1/TRBV3-2,.,TRBJ1-1,.,CASSRLNTEAFF,TGTGCCAGCAGCCGACTGAACACTGAAGCTTTCTTT
TRBV2,.,TRBJ2-7,.,CASRFRGSSYEQYF,TGTGCCAGCAGGTTCAGGGGCAGCTCCTACGAGCAGTACTTC
TRBV3-1/TRBV3-2,few,TRBJ1-1,.,CASSQGRGLTEAFF,TGTGCCAGCAGCCAAGGCCGGGGGCTCACTGAAGCTTTCTTT
TRBV9,.,TRBJ1-6,.,CASSTRGVGGNSPLHF,TGTGCCAGCAGCACCCGAGGGGTCGGAGGTAATTCACCCCTCCACTTT
TRBV27,.,TRBJ2-3,TRBD2,CASSLSRGLATDTQYF,TGTGCCAGCAGTTTATCACGCGGACTAGCCACAGATACGCAGTATTTT
TRBV7-2,.,TRBJ2-3,TRBD1,CASSLDYRQGARTQYF,TGTGCCAGCAGCTTAGATTATCGGCAGGGGGCTCGTACGCAGTATTTT
TRBV19,.,TRBJ2-7,TRBD1,CASSGIGTGGYEQYF,TGTGCCAGTAGTGGAATAGGGACAGGGGGCTACGAGCAGTACTTC
TRBV5-1,.,TRBJ1-1,TRBD1,CASSADRGGTEAFF,TGCGCCAGCAGCGCCGACAGGGGTGGGACTGAAGCTTTCTTT
TRBV12-3/TRBV12-4,.,TRBJ1-4,.,CASSFRSNEKLFF,TGTGCCAGCAGTTTCCGCTCTAATGAAAAACTGTTTTTT
TRBV19,.,TRBJ1-2,TRBD1,CASSIDRRGQFYGYTF,TGTGCCAGTAGTATAGATCGCAGGGGGCAATTCTATGGCTACACCTTC
TRBV27,few,TRBJ2-7,.,CATMKREDSYEQYF,TGTGCCACAATGAAGAGGGAGGATTCCTACGAGCAGTACTTC
TRBV5-1,once,TRBJ1-1,.,CASSLAVTNTEAFF,TGCGCCAGCAGCTTGGCCGTGACGAACACTGAAGCTTTCTTT
TRBV30,.,TRBJ2-7,.,CAWSGANYEQYF,TGTGCCTGGAGTGGAGCGAACTACGAGCAGTACTTC
TRBV28,.,TRBJ1-1,.,CASSLSGANTEAFF,TGTGCCAGCAGTTTGTCAGGGGCGAACACTGAAGCTTTCTTT
TRBV28,.,TRBJ1-3,.,CASSLGYTPIYF,TGTGCCAGCAGTTTGGGCTATACTCCCATATATTTT
TRBV3-1/TRBV3-2,once,TRBJ2-5,TRBD2,CASSRGLAGGLETQYF,TGTGCCAGCAGCAGAGGACTAGCGGGGGGGCTAGAGACCCAGTACTTC
TRBV29-1,.,TRBJ2-7,TRBD1,CSATRQGRLGNEQYF,TGCAGCGCCACGAGACAGGGAAGGTTAGGTAACGAGCAGTACTTC
TRBV5-4,.,TRBJ1-2,TRBD1,CASSLGYLQGASGYTF,TGTGCCAGCAGCTTGGGATACTTACAGGGGGCGAGTGGCTACACCTTC